A selection of T cell receptor beta chains follows, all from one sample in a study of Graves' ophthalmopathy and Graves' hyperthyroidism. One entry per CDR3 protein results from TCRdb running MiXCR on the multiplex PCR reads. The table lists 200,000 to 300,000 distinct CDR3 sequences, around 50% of them singletons. The sample taken for sequencing was peripheral blood. These receptors were collected from an adult man with Graves' ophthalmopathy. The CDR3 runs from the conserved cysteine through the conserved F or W. The D gene is left open where the match is weak. Rows give clone size only sometimes, using once, few, many, or a class for an expanded clone.

clone size: many
V gene: TRBV5-8
J gene: TRBJ1-1
D gene: NA
CDR3 DNA: TGTGCCAGCAGCTTTACCACTGAAGCTTTCTTT
CDR3 protein: CASSFTTEAFF

clone size: few
V gene: TRBV5-5
J gene: TRBJ2-6
D gene: TRBD1
CDR3 DNA: TGTGCCAGCAGCGGCCGGGACAGGGGGCTTGGGGCCAACGTCCTGACTTTC
CDR3 protein: CASSGRDRGLGANVLTF

clone size: NA
V gene: TRBV6-1
J gene: TRBJ2-5
D gene: NA
CDR3 DNA: TGTGCCAGCAGTTACCCGGGAGACGTCGAGACCCAGTACTTC
CDR3 protein: CASSYPGDVETQYF

clone size: few
V gene: TRBV6-1
J gene: TRBJ1-6
D gene: TRBD1
CDR3 DNA: TGTGCCAGCAGTCGAAGAGGGGGCGATTCACCCCTCCACTTT
CDR3 protein: CASSRRGGDSPLHF

clone size: few
V gene: TRBV19
J gene: TRBJ1-4
D gene: NA
CDR3 DNA: TGTGCCAGTAGTACCCTCCGCGGGATTGAAAAACTGTTTTTT
CDR3 protein: CASSTLRGIEKLFF

clone size: NA
V gene: TRBV9
J gene: TRBJ1-3
D gene: NA
CDR3 DNA: TGTGCCAGCAGCGTTGACAGCGACATGGTCAATAGAAACACCATATATTTT
CDR3 protein: CASSVDSDMVNRNTIYF

clone size: NA
V gene: TRBV10-3
J gene: TRBJ2-2
D gene: NA
CDR3 DNA: TGTGCCAGCAGGTGGGGGGCCACCCTCACCGGGGAGCTGTTTTTT
CDR3 protein: CASRWGATLTGELFF

clone size: NA
V gene: TRBV7-9
J gene: TRBJ2-7
D gene: NA
CDR3 DNA: TGTGCCAGCAGCTTAGGGACCGAAAGCGAGCAGTACTTC
CDR3 protein: CASSLGTESEQYF

clone size: NA
V gene: TRBV5-8
J gene: TRBJ2-7
D gene: NA
CDR3 DNA: TGCGCCAGCTCGCAAGGTCCAGGCCAAGACTACGAGCAGTACTTC
CDR3 protein: CASSQGPGQDYEQYF

clone size: few
V gene: TRBV5-1
J gene: TRBJ1-1
D gene: NA
CDR3 DNA: TGCGCCAGCAGCTTGGCTGCAGGGGTAGGGAACACTGAAGCTTTCTTT
CDR3 protein: CASSLAAGVGNTEAFF

clone size: NA
V gene: TRBV5-1
J gene: TRBJ2-5
D gene: NA
CDR3 DNA: TGCGCCAGCAGATGGGGGGCCGAGACCCAGTACTTC
CDR3 protein: CASRWGAETQYF

clone size: NA
V gene: TRBV12-3/TRBV12-4
J gene: TRBJ1-1
D gene: NA
CDR3 DNA: TGTGCCAGCAGTTTTTCGATGAACACTGAAGCTTTCTTT
CDR3 protein: CASSFSMNTEAFF

clone size: NA
V gene: TRBV24-1
J gene: TRBJ2-5
D gene: TRBD1
CDR3 DNA: TGTGCCACCAGTGACCCGACAGGGGTGGAGACCCAGTACTTC
CDR3 protein: CATSDPTGVETQYF

clone size: few
V gene: TRBV7-2
J gene: TRBJ1-5
D gene: NA
CDR3 DNA: TGTGCCAGCAGCCCCCCAGGACAGCCCCAGCATTTT
CDR3 protein: CASSPPGQPQHF

clone size: many
V gene: TRBV10-3
J gene: TRBJ1-2
D gene: TRBD1
CDR3 DNA: TGTGCCATCAGTGAGCGAACAGGGGAAGGCTACACCTTC
CDR3 protein: CAISERTGEGYTF

clone size: NA
V gene: TRBV6-2/TRBV6-3
J gene: TRBJ2-7
D gene: TRBD1
CDR3 DNA: TGTGCCAGCAGTCGAGGGGGCCCACTGAACTACGAGCAGTACTTC
CDR3 protein: CASSRGGPLNYEQYF

clone size: NA
V gene: TRBV7-3
J gene: TRBJ2-7
D gene: TRBD2
CDR3 DNA: TGTGCCAGCAGCTTAATAGGACTAGCGGCCGGGCGGTACGAGCAGTACTTC
CDR3 protein: CASSLIGLAAGRYEQYF

clone size: NA
V gene: TRBV11-2
J gene: TRBJ2-7
D gene: NA
CDR3 DNA: TGTGCCAGCAGCTTCCCGGGCCCAGTCAGACAGTACTTC
CDR3 protein: CASSFPGPVRQYF

clone size: NA
V gene: TRBV29-1
J gene: TRBJ1-3
D gene: NA
CDR3 DNA: TGCAGCGCCACGGACGGGGGTAACTCTGGAAACACCATATATTTT
CDR3 protein: CSATDGGNSGNTIYF

clone size: many
V gene: TRBV20-1
J gene: TRBJ1-2
D gene: NA
CDR3 DNA: TGCAGTGCGCCTCGTTCTGTGGGACCCTATGGCTACACCTTC
CDR3 protein: CSAPRSVGPYGYTF

clone size: NA
V gene: TRBV24-1
J gene: TRBJ2-3
D gene: NA
CDR3 DNA: TGTGCCACCAGTGAACCCCGATCAGATACGCAGTATTTT
CDR3 protein: CATSEPRSDTQYF

clone size: NA
V gene: TRBV7-3
J gene: TRBJ2-2
D gene: NA
CDR3 DNA: TGTGCCAGCAGCTTAAGTCAAACCGGGGAGCTGTTTTTT
CDR3 protein: CASSLSQTGELFF

clone size: NA
V gene: TRBV11-2
J gene: TRBJ1-5
D gene: NA
CDR3 DNA: TGTGCCAGCAGCTTAGACACAGGTGAGGGTCAGCCCCAGCATTTT
CDR3 protein: CASSLDTGEGQPQHF

clone size: NA
V gene: TRBV6-5
J gene: TRBJ1-1
D gene: NA
CDR3 DNA: TGTGCCAGCAGTCTCACCGGACAGAACACTGAAGCTTTCTTT
CDR3 protein: CASSLTGQNTEAFF

clone size: NA
V gene: TRBV5-1
J gene: TRBJ2-5
D gene: TRBD1
CDR3 DNA: TGTGCCAGCAGCCCTGGGACAGCCCAAGAGACCCAGTACTTC
CDR3 protein: CASSPGTAQETQYF

clone size: once
V gene: TRBV5-1
J gene: TRBJ2-3
D gene: NA
CDR3 DNA: TGTGCAGCGGGGGACAGCAGCACAGATACGCAGTATTTT
CDR3 protein: CAAGDSSTDTQYF

clone size: NA
V gene: TRBV5-8
J gene: TRBJ1-1
D gene: NA
CDR3 DNA: TGTGCCAGCAGCTTTGGGCAGACGAACACTGAAGCTTTCTTT
CDR3 protein: CASSFGQTNTEAFF

clone size: NA
V gene: TRBV20-1
J gene: TRBJ2-7
D gene: NA
CDR3 DNA: TGCAGTGCTAGTCGAGGTGGGAACGAGCAGTACTTC
CDR3 protein: CSASRGGNEQYF

clone size: NA
V gene: TRBV10-3
J gene: TRBJ2-7
D gene: TRBD2
CDR3 DNA: TGTGCCACCACGACTAGCGGTTCCTACGAGCAGTACTTC
CDR3 protein: CATTTSGSYEQYF

clone size: NA
V gene: TRBV20-1
J gene: TRBJ1-3
D gene: NA
CDR3 DNA: TGCAGTGCTCGGAGGGGGGTCTCTGGAAACACCATATATTTT
CDR3 protein: CSARRGVSGNTIYF

clone size: NA
V gene: TRBV9
J gene: TRBJ2-2
D gene: TRBD1
CDR3 DNA: TGTGCCAGCAGCACTCACGGGACAGGGGTGTCCGGGGAGCTGTTTTTT
CDR3 protein: CASSTHGTGVSGELFF

clone size: NA
V gene: TRBV7-2
J gene: TRBJ2-3
D gene: NA
CDR3 DNA: TGTGCCAGCAGCTTCACGCACACAGATACGCAGTATTTT
CDR3 protein: CASSFTHTDTQYF

clone size: NA
V gene: TRBV25-1
J gene: TRBJ1-5
D gene: NA
CDR3 DNA: TGTGCCAGCAGTGAATATGGCCAGCCCCAGCATTTT
CDR3 protein: CASSEYGQPQHF

clone size: many
V gene: TRBV10-1
J gene: TRBJ2-7
D gene: NA
CDR3 DNA: TGCGCCAGCAGTGAGTCGGGTTTGAGAAACGAGCAGTACTTC
CDR3 protein: CASSESGLRNEQYF

clone size: NA
V gene: TRBV19
J gene: TRBJ1-1
D gene: TRBD1
CDR3 DNA: TGTGCCAGTCGAAAGACAGGGGCTTCGCCCGAAGCTTTCTTT
CDR3 protein: CASRKTGASPEAFF

clone size: few
V gene: TRBV5-1
J gene: TRBJ2-7
D gene: NA
CDR3 DNA: TGCGCCAGCAGACCGTCGACCTCGGAGCAGTACTTC
CDR3 protein: CASRPSTSEQYF

clone size: NA
V gene: TRBV5-1
J gene: TRBJ1-1
D gene: TRBD1
CDR3 DNA: TGCGCCAGCAGCACCGGACAGGGGGTGGCTGAAGCTTTCTTT
CDR3 protein: CASSTGQGVAEAFF

clone size: NA
V gene: TRBV18
J gene: TRBJ1-1
D gene: NA
CDR3 DNA: TGTGCCAGCTCACCACTGGACGCAGACACTGAAGCTTTCTTT
CDR3 protein: CASSPLDADTEAFF

clone size: NA
V gene: TRBV29-1
J gene: TRBJ1-4
D gene: NA
CDR3 DNA: TGCAGCGACCCGGGCCTCACTAATGAAAAACTGTTTTTT
CDR3 protein: CSDPGLTNEKLFF

clone size: many
V gene: TRBV25-1
J gene: TRBJ1-2
D gene: TRBD1
CDR3 DNA: TGTGCCAGCAGTGACCTTCAGGGGGCGCGGGGCTACACCTTC
CDR3 protein: CASSDLQGARGYTF

clone size: NA
V gene: TRBV5-1
J gene: TRBJ2-7
D gene: NA
CDR3 DNA: TGCGCCAGCAGCGGATACAGGGATAGCTCCTACGAGCAGTACTTC
CDR3 protein: CASSGYRDSSYEQYF

clone size: NA
V gene: TRBV5-6
J gene: TRBJ1-1
D gene: NA
CDR3 DNA: TGTGCCAGCAGCTTGGACGGGGTGCAGACGCCTTTCTTT
CDR3 protein: CASSLDGVQTPFF

clone size: few
V gene: TRBV9
J gene: TRBJ1-6
D gene: NA
CDR3 DNA: TGTGCCAGCAGCGTAGGGGGTTTACTTAATTCACCCCTCCACTTT
CDR3 protein: CASSVGGLLNSPLHF

clone size: NA
V gene: TRBV12-3/TRBV12-4
J gene: TRBJ1-2
D gene: NA
CDR3 DNA: TGTGCTAGTGGTTCCGCCGCCGGGGACTATGGCTACACCTTC
CDR3 protein: CASGSAAGDYGYTF

clone size: many
V gene: TRBV7-7
J gene: TRBJ2-7
D gene: NA
CDR3 DNA: TGTGCTAGCAGCTTAGGTCAGGAGGACGAGCAGTACTTC
CDR3 protein: CASSLGQEDEQYF

clone size: few
V gene: TRBV10-3
J gene: TRBJ1-1
D gene: NA
CDR3 DNA: TGTGCCACCGAGACTGGGGGGAACACTGAAGCTTTCTTT
CDR3 protein: CATETGGNTEAFF

clone size: few
V gene: TRBV2
J gene: TRBJ2-7
D gene: NA
CDR3 DNA: TGTGCCAGCATCCAAGGGTACGAGCAGTACTTC
CDR3 protein: CASIQGYEQYF

clone size: NA
V gene: TRBV12-3/TRBV12-4
J gene: TRBJ2-6
D gene: NA
CDR3 DNA: TGTGCCAGCACCTGGTGGGACTCTGGGGCCAACGTCCTGACTTTC
CDR3 protein: CASTWWDSGANVLTF

clone size: NA
V gene: TRBV7-8
J gene: TRBJ2-5
D gene: NA
CDR3 DNA: TGTGCCAGCAGCCCGGGACTGTACCAAGAGACCCAGTACTTC
CDR3 protein: CASSPGLYQETQYF

clone size: NA
V gene: TRBV3-1
J gene: TRBJ1-5
D gene: TRBD1
CDR3 DNA: TGTGCCAGCAGCCAAGGACAGGGGAGTCAGCCCCAGCATTTT
CDR3 protein: CASSQGQGSQPQHF

clone size: NA
V gene: TRBV19
J gene: TRBJ2-7
D gene: NA
CDR3 DNA: TGTGCCAGTAGTATATCCGCCTCGGCCCACGAGCAGTACTTC
CDR3 protein: CASSISASAHEQYF

clone size: NA
V gene: TRBV7-8
J gene: TRBJ1-1
D gene: NA
CDR3 DNA: TGTGCCAGCAGCTTAGGGAGGACGGTGGTCTTT
CDR3 protein: CASSLGRTVVF

clone size: few
V gene: TRBV5-1
J gene: TRBJ2-7
D gene: NA
CDR3 DNA: TGCGCCAGCAGCCCTAGGCTGTCCTTTTCCTACGAGCAGTACTTC
CDR3 protein: CASSPRLSFSYEQYF

clone size: NA
V gene: TRBV4-1
J gene: TRBJ1-1
D gene: TRBD1
CDR3 DNA: TGCGCCAGCAGCCAACGGACAGGGCTCCCTGAAGCTTTCTTT
CDR3 protein: CASSQRTGLPEAFF

clone size: NA
V gene: TRBV27
J gene: TRBJ1-5
D gene: TRBD1
CDR3 DNA: TGTGCCAGCAGTCCCACAGGGGCAAATCAGCCCCAGCATTTT
CDR3 protein: CASSPTGANQPQHF